This T cell receptor beta chain was recovered during a study of control samples from healthy donors and cancer patients. The data were produced by immunoSEQ multiplex PCR, yet TCRdb's version contains in-frame clones alone and is incomplete. The sample includes roughly 170,000 clones, roughly 94% of them seen just once. The CDR3 is made up of 13 amino acids. Germline V gives CDR1 MNHEY, CDR2 SVGEGT. The V end was cut by 4 bases, the J end by 0 bases, with 6 bases between. Sequences were obtained from blood. This receptor was obtained from a woman aged 18-29 years in good health. The V and J genes are TRBV6-2 or TRBV6-3 and TRBJ1-2; no firm D call. DNA of the CDR3: TGTGCCAGCAGTTCTACGGCTAACTATGGCTACACCTTC. Protein product: CASSSTANYGYTF.